The entry below describes one TCR beta chain. Its antigen is not known. This sample was taken from a study of lymphopenia after photon versus proton radiotherapy. Germline CDR1 reads SGHVS; CDR2 reads FQNEAQ. The V and J ends lost 4 bases and 6 bases respectively, with 10 bases between them. The CDR3 is 13 residues long. Study observations and caveats: Survival link was tested only in deceased patients; proton benefit remains a possibility. Post-nadir diversity loss with photons came from oligoclonal expansion, particularly CD8+ Temra cells. Under photons, naive T cells and diversity fell while effector/memory populations rose.

TCRdb keeps only in-frame clones here, not all; method: immunoSEQ multiplex PCR. The sample has over 50,000 clones, around 85% seen once. Source: peripheral blood, taken from a patient treated with photon-based radiotherapy. V and J are TRBV7-8 and TRBJ2-1; D possibly corresponds to TRBD1 (5 bases). The sequence was collected from a man aged 35-49 years with gastric cancer. CDR3 residues: CASSSGHLNEQFF. CDR3 sequence (DNA): TGTGCCAGCAGCTCCGGACACCTCAATGAGCAGTTCTTC.